The 13 T cell receptor beta chains listed next were all sequenced from one sample in a study of T cells in Graves' hyperthyroidism and ophthalmopathy. The investigators amplified TCR beta CDR3 regions from RNA transcripts. TCR CDR3 regions were first amplified by RT-PCR with HTBI primers. Each CDR3 protein is one row after TCRdb ran MiXCR on the multiplex PCR reads. The table shows over 700,000 distinct CDR3 sequences, with roughly 40% occurring only once. Sample: blood. The receptor source for this set is a man younger than 30 with Graves' hyperthyroidism.

On this clonotype: A read error is likely, as this CDR3 ends without the conserved phenylalanine or tryptophan. The DNA is left out, because the CDR3 cannot be placed on it with certainty; the CDR3 is given as TCRdb lists it. The gene calls are TRBV7-2 and TRBJ2-2; the table's TRBD1 call for D was not verified on the DNA. The CDR3 totals 11 residues, both ends included. Per germline, CDR1 SGHTA and CDR2 FQGNSA. CDR3 sequence reads: CASSLAGTGVS.

There are many counts of this clonotype. The rearrangement joins TRBV6-5 to TRBJ1-2; no reliable D call. The length of the CDR3 is 13 residues. V was pared by 3 bases and J by 3 bases, with 8 bases between. In germline, CDR1 is MNHEY, CDR2 SVGAGI. The CDR3, as DNA: TGTGCCAGCAGTTATGGGCGGGACTATGGCTACACCTTC. Amino acids: CASSYGRDYGYTF.

This clonotype was picked up a small number of times. The V call is TRBV24-1, the J call TRBJ2-2; tentative D call: TRBD2 (5 bases). The CDR3 consists of 17 residues. CDR1 and CDR2 from the germline V gene are KGHDR and SFDVKD. Deletions cut 3 bases from V and 7 bases from J, with 20 bases between. CDR3 sequence (DNA): TGTGCCACCAGTGATCATCGCCCCGGGGAGAAAATCGGGGAGCTGTTTTTT. As protein: CATSDHRPGEKIGELFF.

This rearrangement joins TRBV28 to TRBJ1-5, with no clear D. The CDR3 has 13 residues. Trimming left V 3 bases short and J 6 bases short, with 9 bases between. Germline values: CDR1 MDHEN, CDR2 SYDVKM. The DNA for the CDR3 is TGTGCCAGCAGTTTTAGAGTAGGTCAGCCCCAGCATTTT. This sequence encodes CASSFRVGQPQHF.

This clonotype was seen many times. This rearrangement joins TRBV12-3 or TRBV12-4 to TRBJ1-2; 8 bases match TRBD1. The CDR3 has 12 amino acids. Trimming took 6 bases from V and 8 from J; bases not matched to a gene: 5. The CDR3 loop reads CASSSDRGGYTF. In nucleotides, the CDR3 is TGTGCCAGCAGCTCCGACAGGGGAGGCTACACCTTC.

CDR3 coding DNA: TGTGCCGACCGCGTCCCCGGGGGCACTGAAGCTTTCTTT. This sequence encodes CADRVPGGTEAFF. The rearrangement joins TRBV12-3 or TRBV12-4 to TRBJ1-1, with a weak D call TRBD1 (5 bases). Between the trimmed V and J ends, which lost 11 bases and 4 bases, there was a span of 17 bases. The CDR3 covers 13 residues.

In the case of this clonotype: Being one base from a much bigger clone, this may be a read error. The chain employs TRBV2 and TRBJ2-2; TRBD1 matches 8 bases. The CDR3 has 15 amino acids. In germline, CDR1 is SNHLY, CDR2 FYNNEI. The DNA for the CDR3 is TGTGCCAGCAGTCATAGACAGGGGAACACCGGGAAGCTGTTTTTT. Translated, it gives CASSHRQGNTGKLFF.

As regards this clonotype: A read error is possible here, since a much larger clone lies one base away. This CDR3 is missing its conserved last phenylalanine or tryptophan, likely due to a read error. This chain connects TRBV7-8 to TRBJ1-2; 7 bases align to TRBD1. V gave up 1 base and J gave up 8 bases; unmatched junction bases: 4. Germline values: CDR1 SGHVS, CDR2 FQNEAQ. The CDR3 covers 13 residues. CDR3 DNA sequence: TGTGCCAGCAGCTTAGAGGGGGCTTACGGCTACACCCTC. This translates into CASSLEGAYGYTL.

The J gene is TRBJ1-5, the V gene TRBV6-7; D is unclear. TRBV6-7 is designated an ORF whose function remains uncertain. V was shortened by 0 bases and J by 5 bases, with 8 bases between the two germline ends. The CDR3 sequence is 14 residues long. CDR3 sequence (DNA): TGTGCCAGCAGTTACTCGAGGAGATATCAGCCCCAGCATTTT. As protein: CASSYSRRYQPQHF.

The rearrangement links TRBV20-1 to TRBJ1-2; 9 nucleotides match TRBD1. CDR1 and CDR2 (germline): DFQATT, SNEGSKA (reference sequence). The CDR3 consists of 14 residues. Trimming cost V 3 bases and J 4 bases; bases outside gene matches: 6. The CDR3 is CSARAGTGSYGYTF. The CDR3 nucleotides read TGCAGTGCTAGGGCCGGGACAGGGTCCTATGGCTACACCTTC.

This clonotype was detected a few times. The gene calls are TRBV12-3 or TRBV12-4 and TRBJ2-7; possible D gene TRBD1, 6 bases. CDR3 length: 14 amino acids. V was clipped by 5 bases and J by 4 bases, with 15 bases between them. The CDR3 loop is CASSPAGTSYEQYF. The CDR3 coding sequence is TGTGCCAGCAGTCCCGCCGGGACAAGTTACGAGCAGTACTTC.

This clonotype appeared many times. The rearrangement links TRBV15 to TRBJ2-2, with TRBD1 matching 9 bases. This CDR3 comprises 15 residues. The junction had 7 bases not matched to a gene; V was cut back by 5 bases and J by 6 bases. Looked up from germline, CDR1 is LNHNV and CDR2 is YYDKDF (reference sequence). The CDR3 is CATSLRTGEPGELFF. The CDR3 DNA reads as TGTGCCACCAGCCTACGGACAGGGGAGCCCGGGGAGCTGTTTTTT.

This clonotype showed up many times. The CDR3 is CATSVGVAGNLGEQYF. CDR3 nucleotides: TGTGCCACCAGCGTTGGAGTGGCGGGGAACTTGGGGGAGCAGTACTTC. This chain links TRBV15 with TRBJ2-7; tentative D call: TRBD2 (6 bases). Per the germline V gene, CDR1 is LNHNV and CDR2 is YYDKDF (reference sequence). V lost 5 bases and J 7 bases, leaving 24 bases between the germline ends. This CDR3 has 16 residues.